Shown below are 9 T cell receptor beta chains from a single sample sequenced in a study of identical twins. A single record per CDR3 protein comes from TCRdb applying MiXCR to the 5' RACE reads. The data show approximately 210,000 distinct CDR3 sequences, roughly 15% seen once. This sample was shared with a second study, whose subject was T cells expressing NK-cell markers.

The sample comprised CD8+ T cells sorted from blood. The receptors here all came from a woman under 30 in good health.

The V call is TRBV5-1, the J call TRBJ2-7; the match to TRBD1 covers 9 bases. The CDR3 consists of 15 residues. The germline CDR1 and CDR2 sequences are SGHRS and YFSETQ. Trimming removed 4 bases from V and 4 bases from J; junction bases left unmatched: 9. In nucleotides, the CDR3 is TGCGCCAGCAGCCTAGGGACAGGGCGTCCGTACGAGCAGTACTTC. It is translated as CASSLGTGRPYEQYF.

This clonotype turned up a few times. The CDR3, as DNA: TGTGCCTGGAGGGGTACAGATACGCAGTATTTT. The encoded protein is CAWRGTDTQYF. The chain couples TRBV30 to TRBJ2-3; D is uncertain. Looked up from germline, CDR1 is GTSNPN and CDR2 is SVGIG (reference sequence). Trimming pared 3 bases from V and 3 bases from J, leaving 4 bases between. This CDR3 contains 11 residues.

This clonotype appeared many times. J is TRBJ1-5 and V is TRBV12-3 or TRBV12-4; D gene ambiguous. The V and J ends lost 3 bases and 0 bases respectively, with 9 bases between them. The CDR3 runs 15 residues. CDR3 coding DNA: TGTGCCAGCAGTTTCTTGAGTGGTAGCAATCAGCCCCAGCATTTT. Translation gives CASSFLSGSNQPQHF.

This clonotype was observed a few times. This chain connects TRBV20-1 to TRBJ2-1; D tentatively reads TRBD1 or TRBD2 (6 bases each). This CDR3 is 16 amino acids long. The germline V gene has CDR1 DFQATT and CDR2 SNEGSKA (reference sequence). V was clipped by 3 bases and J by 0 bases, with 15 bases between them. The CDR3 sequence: CSASVFGGSSYNEQFF. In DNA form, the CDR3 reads TGCAGTGCTAGTGTGTTCGGGGGCAGCTCCTACAATGAGCAGTTCTTC.

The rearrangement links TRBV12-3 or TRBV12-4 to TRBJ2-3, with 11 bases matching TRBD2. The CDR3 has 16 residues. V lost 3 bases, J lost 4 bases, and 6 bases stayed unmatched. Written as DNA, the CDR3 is TGTGCCAGCAGTTTTGGTAGCGGGGGGGCCCCAGATACGCAGTATTTT. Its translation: CASSFGSGGAPDTQYF.

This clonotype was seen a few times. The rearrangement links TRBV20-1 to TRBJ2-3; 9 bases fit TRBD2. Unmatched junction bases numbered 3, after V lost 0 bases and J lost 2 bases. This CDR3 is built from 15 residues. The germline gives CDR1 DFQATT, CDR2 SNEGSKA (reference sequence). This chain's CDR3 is CSAREGTSFTDTQYF. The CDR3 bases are TGCAGTGCTAGAGAGGGGACTAGCTTCACAGATACGCAGTATTTT.

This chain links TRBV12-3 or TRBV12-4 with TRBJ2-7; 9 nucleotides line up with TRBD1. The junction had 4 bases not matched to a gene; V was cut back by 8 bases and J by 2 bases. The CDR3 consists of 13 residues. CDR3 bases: TGTGCCAGCGGGGGGACAGGGCCCTACGAGCAGTACTTC. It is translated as CASGGTGPYEQYF.

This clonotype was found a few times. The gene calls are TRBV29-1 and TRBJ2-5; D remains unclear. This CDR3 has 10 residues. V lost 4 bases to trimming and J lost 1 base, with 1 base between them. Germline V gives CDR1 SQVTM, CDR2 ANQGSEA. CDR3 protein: CSVAQETQYF. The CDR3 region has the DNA TGCAGCGTTGCCCAAGAGACCCAGTACTTC. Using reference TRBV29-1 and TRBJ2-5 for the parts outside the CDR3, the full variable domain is SAVISQKPSRDICQRGTSLTIQCQVDSQVTMMFWYRQQPGQSLTLIATANQGSEATYESGFVIDKFPISRPNLTFSTLTVSNMSPEDSSIYLCSVAQETQYFGPGTRLLVL.

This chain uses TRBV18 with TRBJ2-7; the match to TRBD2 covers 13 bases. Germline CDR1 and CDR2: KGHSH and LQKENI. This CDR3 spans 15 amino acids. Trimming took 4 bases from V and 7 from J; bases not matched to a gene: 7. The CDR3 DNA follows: TGTGCCAGCTCACTTACTAGCGGGAGGGCTGTGGAGCAGTACTTC. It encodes CASSLTSGRAVEQYF.